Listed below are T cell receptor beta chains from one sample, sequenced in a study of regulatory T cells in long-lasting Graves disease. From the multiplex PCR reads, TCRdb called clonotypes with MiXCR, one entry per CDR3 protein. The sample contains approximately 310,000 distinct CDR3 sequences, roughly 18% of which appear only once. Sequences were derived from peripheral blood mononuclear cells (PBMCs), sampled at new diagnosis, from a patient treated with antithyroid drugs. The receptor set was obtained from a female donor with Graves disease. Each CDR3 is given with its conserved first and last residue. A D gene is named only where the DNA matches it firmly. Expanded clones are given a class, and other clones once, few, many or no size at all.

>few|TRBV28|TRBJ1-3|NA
CASSWGLLLRSGNTIYF
TGTGCCAGCAGTTGGGGACTTCTTCTACGATCAGGAAACACCATATATTTT
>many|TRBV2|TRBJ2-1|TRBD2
CATHPGTSGYNEQFF
TGTGCCACCCACCCCGGGACTAGCGGCTACAATGAGCAGTTCTTC
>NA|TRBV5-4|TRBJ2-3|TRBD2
CASSLEASGSGTDTQYF
TGTGCCAGCAGCTTGGAGGCTAGCGGGAGCGGCACAGATACGCAGTATTTT
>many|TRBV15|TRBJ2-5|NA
CATSRGIADEETQYF
TGTGCCACCAGCAGAGGGATAGCGGACGAAGAGACCCAGTACTTC
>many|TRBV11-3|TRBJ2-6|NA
CASSLATPSGANVLTF
TGTGCCAGCAGCTTAGCTACCCCCTCTGGGGCCAACGTCCTGACTTTC
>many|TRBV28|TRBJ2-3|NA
CASPPPGVGDTQYF
TGTGCCAGCCCCCCACCGGGCGTGGGAGATACGCAGTATTTT
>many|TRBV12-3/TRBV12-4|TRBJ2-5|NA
CASSRGFGETQYF
TGTGCCAGCAGTCGCGGGTTTGGAGAGACCCAGTACTTC
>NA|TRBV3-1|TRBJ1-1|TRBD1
CASSRDSILNTEAFF
TGTGCCAGCAGCCGGGACAGTATACTGAACACTGAAGCTTTCTTT
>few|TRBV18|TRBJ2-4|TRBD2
CASSPLAGDAKNIQYF
TGTGCCAGCTCACCTCTAGCGGGAGACGCCAAAAACATTCAGTACTTC
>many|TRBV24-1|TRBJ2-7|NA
CATSDSTRGTYEQYF
TGTGCCACCAGTGATTCAACTCGGGGCACCTACGAGCAGTACTTC